The clone carrying this TCR beta chain turned up a few times. This sample stems from a study of CD8 T cells in Susac syndrome. RNA amounts of roughly 0.45 to 1 ug underwent reverse transcription with random hexamers. Amplification of TCR beta CDR3 by immunoSEQ multiplex PCR spanned 54 Vbeta and 13 Jbeta. Using its own MiXCR run on the immunoSEQ multiplex PCR reads, TCRdb lists one record per CDR3 protein. Here the sample spans about 440,000 distinct CDR3 sequences, around 83% being singletons. Sequenced sample: CD8+ T cells from PBMCs. This clonotype was obtained from a human donor with multiple sclerosis.

The CDR3 reads CASTRFGDSYNEQFF. The CDR3 nucleotides are TGTGCCAGCACCCGTTTCGGGGACAGTTACAATGAGCAGTTCTTC. The chain employs TRBV9 and TRBJ2-1; 7 bases match TRBD1. The CDR3 runs to 15 residues. V lost 6 bases and J lost 4; bases outside the gene matches: 10. Germline V lookup: CDR1 SGDLS, CDR2 YYNGEE.